This record looks at one T cell receptor (beta chain) sequence and its context. This specimen belongs to a study of T-cell reconstitution after alpha-beta-depleted transplantation in children. Between the trimmed V and J ends, which lost 6 bases and 3 bases, there was a span of 14 bases. Germline V gene data show CDR1 as LNHDA and CDR2 as SQIVND (reference sequence). The CDR3 loop spans 14 amino acids. Preparation of the TCRbeta library was carried out with unique molecular identifiers. TCRdb processed the PCR reads anew with MiXCR; each CDR3 protein has one entry. In the table there are about 420,000 distinct CDR3 sequences, about a sixth of which are singletons.

This receptor was taken from a boy under three years old who had a stem cell transplant for Wiskott-Aldrich syndrome, so the T cells may come from the graft donor. The sequences come from PBMCs, mostly from graft donor cells, collected 360 days after TCRalphabeta/CD19-depleted stem cell transplant. The chain couples TRBV19 to TRBJ2-5; D is unclear. The CDR3 reads CASSPVLIEETQYF. CDR3 DNA: TGTGCCAGTAGCCCGGTCCTTATCGAAGAGACCCAGTACTTC. The complete variable domain, with remaining parts taken from reference TRBV19 and TRBJ2-5, reads DGGITQSPKYLFRKEGQNVTLSCEQNLNHDAMYWYRQDPGQGLRLIYYSQIVNDFQKGDIAEGYSVSREKKESFPLTVTSAQKNPTAFYLCASSPVLIEETQYFGPGTRLLVL.